This T cell receptor (beta chain) stems from a study of shared T cell receptors in the human thymus. Measured with immunoSEQ multiplex PCR; TCRdb has only the in-frame clones, and not every one. The table includes roughly 410,000 clones, more than 85% detected once. V dropped 4 bases and J dropped 3; count of bases not matched to a gene: 12. This CDR3 has 17 residues. The germline CDR1 and CDR2 sequences are SGHDN and FVKESK. The sequencing sample was made of thymocytes. This clonotype originated in a human donor. V gene TRBV14 combines with J gene TRBJ2-5, with 9 bases aligning to TRBD1. CDR3 nucleotides: TGTGCCAGCAGCCGACGACCCACAGGGGGCGCGGAAGAGACCCAGTACTTC. It translates to CASSRRPTGGAEETQYF.